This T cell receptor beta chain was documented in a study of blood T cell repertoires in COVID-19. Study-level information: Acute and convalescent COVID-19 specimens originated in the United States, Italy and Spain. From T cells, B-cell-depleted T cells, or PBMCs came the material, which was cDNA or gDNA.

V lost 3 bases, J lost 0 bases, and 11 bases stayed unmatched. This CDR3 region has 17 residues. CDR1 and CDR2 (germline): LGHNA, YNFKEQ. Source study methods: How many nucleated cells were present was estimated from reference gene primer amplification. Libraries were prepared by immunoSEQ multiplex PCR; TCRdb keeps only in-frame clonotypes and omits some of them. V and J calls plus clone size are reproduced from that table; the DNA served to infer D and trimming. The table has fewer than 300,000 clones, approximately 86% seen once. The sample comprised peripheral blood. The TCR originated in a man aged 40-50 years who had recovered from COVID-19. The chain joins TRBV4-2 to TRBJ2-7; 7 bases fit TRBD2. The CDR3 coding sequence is TGTGCCAGCAGCCAGTTTAGCGGGTCTTCGAGCTCCTACGAGCAGTACTTC. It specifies CASSQFSGSSSSYEQYF.